The entry below describes one T cell receptor beta chain. The data stem from a study of blood T cell repertoires in COVID-19. Turning to the study itself: Specimens from acute and convalescent COVID-19 originated in the United States, Italy and Spain. Nucleic acid was either cDNA or gDNA, and it came from T cells, B-cell-depleted T cells, or PBMCs.

Source study methods: Nucleated cell counts were estimated from reference gene primer amplification. Using immunoSEQ multiplex PCR, the repertoire was profiled, and TCRdb retains in-frame clones only, with some absent. Clone size and V and J calls were adopted from that table, with D and trimming inferred from the DNA. The sample yields around 250,000 clones, 80% to 85% seen once. V dropped 4 bases and J dropped 10 bases, with 14 bases sitting between them. Germline V gives CDR1 PRHDT, CDR2 FYEKMQ (reference sequence). The CDR3 is 13 amino acids. The source of this sequence is a man between 45 and 60 years old with active or convalescent COVID-19. The chain uses TRBV13 and TRBJ2-1, with a tentative D call TRBD2 (6 bases). Sample: peripheral blood. The CDR3 region is CASSYTSLREQFF. The CDR3 DNA reads TGTGCCAGCAGCTATACTAGCCTCCGGGAGCAGTTCTTC.